These T cell receptor beta chains were read from a single sample in a study of response to subunit inactivated influenza vaccine. One entry per CDR3 protein results from TCRdb running MiXCR on the RT-PCR reads. The table lists more than 450,000 distinct CDR3 sequences, about 12% of them singletons. Specimen: PBMCs from blood, collected on the day of vaccination. These receptors were collected from a man aged 45-65 years who received an inactivated influenza vaccine. CDR3s include the opening cysteine and the closing phenylalanine or tryptophan. Fields, in order: V gene, CDR3 length, CDR3 protein.

TRBV12-3/TRBV12-4 13 CASSIGLAREQYF
TRBV12-3/TRBV12-4 16 CASSKRQDYSGNTIYF
TRBV27 14 CASGTRTGTDTQYF
TRBV11-2 17 CASSLDGLAAQVGELFF
TRBV10-3 15 CAISESGDRGIEQYF
TRBV7-2 13 CASSGRILETQYF
TRBV5-1 15 CASSLRQGGSYEQYF
TRBV4-3 16 CASSQEWEPYNSPLHF
TRBV11-2 14 CASSWLREPYEQYF
TRBV4-2 16 CASSPQLAGEVDTQYF
TRBV7-2 13 CASSSDLQYGYTF
TRBV6-1 15 CASNRGPSGGVTQYF